Presented here are 10 T cell receptor beta chains from one specimen sequenced in a study of human T cells and chemical hapten exposure. TCRdb reprocessed the RACE reads via MiXCR and lists one record per CDR3 protein. Of about 120,000 distinct CDR3 sequences listed, about 11% are singletons. Documented time point: patch test 3, about 24 weeks after DPC sensitization. The treatment here: therapeutic diphenylcyclopropenone sensitization with weekly scalp DPC. Sequencing was performed on whole blood, taken in connection with sensitization to the hapten diphenylcyclopropenone (DPC). These receptors all stem from a woman between 45 and 60 years old with alopecia areata. Some clones in this sample may be carry-over from other donors' samples.

The chain couples TRBV7-2 to TRBJ2-7; TRBD1 matches at 10 bases. The CDR3 loop spans 15 amino acids. CDR1 is SGHTA and CDR2 is FQGNSA in the germline V gene. The V and J ends lost 5 bases and 3 bases, in that order; junction bases with no gene match: 7. The CDR3 DNA reads as TGTGCCAGCAGCGCCGACAGGGGGCCCCTCTACGAGCAGTACTTC. It codes for CASSADRGPLYEQYF.

This clonotype was picked up many times. The V and J genes are TRBV29-1 and TRBJ2-1; 11 bases agree with TRBD2. V was pared by 6 bases and J by 9 bases, with 7 bases of the junction left unmatched. Germline CDR1 SQVTM, CDR2 ANQGSEA. The CDR3 covers 13 residues. The CDR3 spells CSVLAGGRGEQFF. CDR3 bases: TGCAGCGTCTTAGCGGGGGGGCGGGGTGAGCAGTTCTTC.

The J gene is TRBJ2-1, the V gene TRBV5-4; 8 nucleotides match TRBD2. The V gene end was trimmed by 2 bases and the J gene end by 4 bases; junction bases not matched to a gene: 11. CDR1 and CDR2 from the germline V gene are SGHNT and YYREEE (reference sequence). The CDR3 sequence is 17 residues long. The CDR3 sequence: CASSFVASGLNYNEQFF. In nucleotides, the CDR3 is TGTGCCAGCAGCTTCGTGGCTAGCGGGCTTAATTACAATGAGCAGTTCTTC.

The J gene is TRBJ2-7, the V gene TRBV6-5; TRBD2 matches 8 bases. J lost 5 bases, V lost 2 bases, and 11 bases had no gene match. The CDR3 is 16 amino acids. CDR1 is MNHEY and CDR2 is SVGAGI in the germline V gene. The CDR3 loop is CASSYDGAGGSNEQYF. The CDR3 DNA follows: TGTGCCAGCAGTTACGACGGGGCGGGAGGAAGCAACGAGCAGTACTTC.

This clonotype was recorded at least ten times. The chain combines TRBV24-1 with TRBJ2-1; 9 bases fit TRBD2. This CDR3 contains 16 residues. Looked up from germline, CDR1 is KGHDR and CDR2 is SFDVKD. V lost 4 bases and J lost 10; bases outside the gene matches: 13. The CDR3 sequence is CATSDSTGTSLWEQFF. CDR3 in DNA: TGTGCCACCAGTGACTCCACCGGGACTAGCTTATGGGAGCAGTTCTTC.

The CDR3 nucleotides read TGCAGCGTTGGGTTAAGCTCTGGGGCCAACGTCCTGACTTTC. This translates into CSVGLSSGANVLTF. The chain recombines TRBV29-1 with TRBJ2-6; D is unclear. This CDR3 is built from 14 residues. Germline V gene data show CDR1 as SQVTM and CDR2 as ANQGSEA. V was cut by 4 bases and J by 0 bases, with 7 bases left in between.

This clonotype has a handful of counts. The rearrangement links TRBV5-1 to TRBJ2-7; a possible D gene is TRBD1 (6 bases). The V end was cut by 2 bases, the J end by 6 bases, with 15 bases between. The CDR3 runs 14 residues. The germline V gene encodes CDR1 SGHRS and CDR2 YFSETQ. The CDR3, as DNA: TGCGCCAGCAGCTTCTACAGGGAGCCCATCGAGCAGTACTTC. Its translation is CASSFYREPIEQYF. The whole variable domain, filled in from reference TRBV5-1 and TRBJ2-7, reads KAGVTQTPRYLIKTRGQQVTLSCSPISGHRSVSWYQQTPGQGLQFLFEYFSETQRNKGNFPGRFSGRQFSNSRSEMNVSTLELGDSALYLCASSFYREPIEQYFGPGTRLTVT.

This clonotype was recorded at least ten times. The chain recombines TRBV7-2 with TRBJ2-5; perhaps TRBD2 as D (7 bases). The CDR3 is 16 residues long. Germline lookup yields CDR1 SGHTA and CDR2 FQGNSA. V shed 5 bases and J shed 4 bases, with 20 bases lying between them. The CDR3 DNA reads TGTGCCAGCAGCCTTTCGGCTAGCGGAGGGGGAGAGACCCAGTACTTC. Translating it yields CASSLSASGGGETQYF. Variable domain in full (rest from reference TRBV7-2 and TRBJ2-5): GAGVSQSPSNKVTEKGKDVELRCDPISGHTALYWYRQSLGQGLEFLIYFQGNSAPDKSGLPSDRFSAERTGGSVSTLTIQRTQQEDSAVYLCASSLSASGGGETQYFGPGTRLLVL.

This clonotype was detected only a few times. The J gene is TRBJ1-1, the V gene TRBV5-1, with 7 bases that match TRBD1. The CDR3 is made up of 14 amino acids. V was pared by 0 bases and J by 5 bases, with 4 bases of the junction left unmatched. From germline, CDR1 is SGHRS and CDR2 YFSETQ. CDR3 residues: CASSLVRGSTEAFF. In nucleotides, the CDR3 is TGCGCCAGCAGCTTGGTCAGGGGGTCGACTGAAGCTTTCTTT.

This clonotype was observed many times. The chain carries TRBV6-5 and TRBJ1-2; D may be TRBD1 (6 bases). V was cut by 6 bases and J by 3 bases, with 14 bases left in between. Germline V CDR1 and CDR2: MNHEY, SVGAGI. The CDR3 totals 14 residues. DNA for the CDR3: TGTGCCAGCAGCCACCGGACAGTCGACTATGGCTACACCTTC. Protein: CASSHRTVDYGYTF.